This T cell receptor (beta chain) was retrieved from a study of shared clonotypes between healthy human individuals. Study-wide findings and caveats: Sampling used blood alone; tissue repertoires probably differ. When compared with the clonotypes that were shared by all four sorted-subset donors, the non-shared clonotypes turned out to have lower generation probabilities.

A word on this clone: Antigen: not known.

In germline, CDR1 is SGHDN, CDR2 FVKESK. The CDR3 covers 20 residues. V lost 4 bases and J lost 0, with 24 bases in between. Deep-level running was used for the assay. Sequencing used immunoSEQ multiplex PCR; TCRdb keeps in-frame clones, though not all of them. This sample has 2 million to 3 million clones, with approximately 92% found just once. The study separated CD4+ cells into CD45RA+ naive and CD45RA-negative memory subsets. Material for sequencing was naive CD4+ T cells sorted from blood. Subset indicated: CD45RA+ positively selected. This sequence originates from a man aged 18-30 years in good health. This rearrangement joins TRBV14 to TRBJ2-2, with D tentatively TRBD1 (5 bases). The CDR3 sequence is CASSRRLETVGFANTGELFF. CDR3 DNA: TGTGCCAGCAGCCGAAGATTGGAGACAGTAGGCTTCGCGAACACCGGGGAGCTGTTTTTT.